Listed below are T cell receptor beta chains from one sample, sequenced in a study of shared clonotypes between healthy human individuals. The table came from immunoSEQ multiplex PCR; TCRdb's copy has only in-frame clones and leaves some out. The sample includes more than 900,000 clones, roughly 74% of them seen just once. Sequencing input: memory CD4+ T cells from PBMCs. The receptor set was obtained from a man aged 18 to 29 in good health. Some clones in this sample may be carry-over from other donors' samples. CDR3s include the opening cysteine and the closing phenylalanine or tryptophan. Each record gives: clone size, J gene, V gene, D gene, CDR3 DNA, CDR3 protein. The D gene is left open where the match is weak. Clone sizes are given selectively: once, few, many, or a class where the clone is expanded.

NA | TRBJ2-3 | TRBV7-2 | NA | TGTGCCAGCAGCTCGAGGGGTCACAGCCCGAGCCGCACAGATACGCAGTATTTT | CASSSRGHSPSRTDTQYF
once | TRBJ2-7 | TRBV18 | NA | TGTGCCAGCTCACCAACTTTGGGGACCGGTATGACCGAGCAGTACTTC | CASSPTLGTGMTEQYF
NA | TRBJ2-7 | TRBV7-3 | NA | TGTGCCAGCAGCTTAACGTCACCGGGGGAGCAGTACTTC | CASSLTSPGEQYF
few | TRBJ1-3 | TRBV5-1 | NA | TGCGCCAGCAGCTTGGCCCCCGGCGCACGAAACACCATATATTTT | CASSLAPGARNTIYF
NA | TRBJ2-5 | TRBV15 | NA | TGTGCCACCAGCAGGGATCGAGAGACCCAGTACTTC | CATSRDRETQYF
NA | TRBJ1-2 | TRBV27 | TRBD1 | TGTGCCAGCAGTTTAGTGGGCAGGGGGAAGGGTATAAACTATGGCTACACCTTC | CASSLVGRGKGINYGYTF
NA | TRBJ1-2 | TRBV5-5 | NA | TGTGCCAGCAGCTTAACAGCCGGGTTGGACCACTATGGCTACACCTTC | CASSLTAGLDHYGYTF
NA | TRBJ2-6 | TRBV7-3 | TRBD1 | TGTGCCAGCAGCTTAGGGACAGGGGGATCGTTCGTCCTGACTTTC | CASSLGTGGSFVLTF
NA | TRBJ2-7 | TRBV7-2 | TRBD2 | TGTGCCAGCAGCTTAACTAGCGGGAGTCACGAGCAGTACTTC | CASSLTSGSHEQYF
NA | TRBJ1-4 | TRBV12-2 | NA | TGTGCAAGTCGCTCCGTAGGGACAGGGGACGAAAAACTGTTTTTT | CASRSVGTGDEKLFF
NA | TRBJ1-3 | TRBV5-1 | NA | TGCGCCAGCAGCCCTCGCCTCTTCTCTGGAAACACCATATATTTT | CASSPRLFSGNTIYF
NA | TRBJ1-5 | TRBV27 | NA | TGTGCCAGCAGCCCGGGGACCTCCGGGTGGCCCCAGCATTTT | CASSPGTSGWPQHF
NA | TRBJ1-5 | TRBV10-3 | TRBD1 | TGTGCCACCGGATCCCAGGGGGATCAGCCCCAGCATTTT | CATGSQGDQPQHF
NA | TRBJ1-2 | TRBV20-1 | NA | TGCAGTGCTAGTGGGGTTGGCTACACCTTC | CSASGVGYTF
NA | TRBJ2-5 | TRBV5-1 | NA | TGCGCCAGCAGCGTGAATATACAAGAGACCCAGTACTTC | CASSVNIQETQYF
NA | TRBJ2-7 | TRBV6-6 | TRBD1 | TGTGCCAGCCTTGGGACAGGCTCGGGTGAGACCTACGAGCAGTACTTC | CASLGTGSGETYEQYF
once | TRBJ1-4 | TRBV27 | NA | TGTGCCAGCAAACTCGGGACCCATAATGAAAAACTGTTTTTT | CASKLGTHNEKLFF
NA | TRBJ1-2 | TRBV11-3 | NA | TGTGCCAGCAGCTTAGGGGACATCCAGGGCTACACCTTC | CASSLGDIQGYTF
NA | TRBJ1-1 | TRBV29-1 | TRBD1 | TGCAGCGCCAGAAGCGGGGACAGGGGCACTGAAGCTTTCTTT | CSARSGDRGTEAFF
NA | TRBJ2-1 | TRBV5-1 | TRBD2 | TGCGCCAGCAGCTTGTACGCGGGAGGGCCGGGTGAGCAGTTCTTC | CASSLYAGGPGEQFF
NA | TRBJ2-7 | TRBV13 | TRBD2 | TGTGCCAGCAGCGCGGGACTAGCGGGAACCCACCACGAGCAGTACTTC | CASSAGLAGTHHEQYF
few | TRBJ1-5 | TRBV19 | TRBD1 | TGTGCCAGTTCGGGGACAGCTAATCAGCCCCAGCATTTT | CASSGTANQPQHF
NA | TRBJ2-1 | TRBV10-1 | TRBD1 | TGCGCCAGCGGGGGACAGGGAGGTGTCAATGAGCAGTTCTTC | CASGGQGGVNEQFF
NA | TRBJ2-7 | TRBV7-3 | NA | TGTGCCAGCAGCCCAAATGGGGGAGGCTACGTTTACGAGCAGTACTTC | CASSPNGGGYVYEQYF
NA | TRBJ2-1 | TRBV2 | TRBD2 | TGTGCCACCGGGGAGCGGGAGGGCCGCAATGAGCAGTTCTTC | CATGEREGRNEQFF
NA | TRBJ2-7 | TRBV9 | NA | TGTGCCAGCAGCGTAGATGCATTTCCCTACGAGCAGTACTTC | CASSVDAFPYEQYF
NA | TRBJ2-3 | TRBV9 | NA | TGTGCCAGCAGCGTAGAGGAGCGAGGGACAGATACGCAGTATTTT | CASSVEERGTDTQYF
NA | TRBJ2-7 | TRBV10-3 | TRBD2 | TGTGCCACCAACGTAGCGGGGGGTGGGAAGCAGTACTTC | CATNVAGGGKQYF
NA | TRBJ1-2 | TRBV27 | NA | TGTGCCAGCAGTTTATACAGGAACTATGGCTACACCTTC | CASSLYRNYGYTF
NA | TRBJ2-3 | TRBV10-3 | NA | TGTGCCATCAGTGAGTCGGCTGATACGCAGTATTTT | CAISESADTQYF
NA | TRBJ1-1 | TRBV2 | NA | TGTGCCAGCGGTGAGGATGACAGATACTTT | CASGEDDRYF
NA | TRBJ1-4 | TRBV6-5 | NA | TGTGCCAGCACTACGTCTGCAACTAATGAAAAACTGTTTTTT | CASTTSATNEKLFF
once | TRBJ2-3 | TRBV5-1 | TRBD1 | TGCGCCAGCAGCATAGACAGGGGAACCAGCGGTGATACGCAGTATTTT | CASSIDRGTSGDTQYF